This T cell receptor beta chain was identified during a study of T cell responses to AZD1222 COVID-19 vaccine. Turning to the study itself: Whether given at about 4 or about 12 weeks, second doses were pooled.

Notes on this clone: What it binds is unknown.

Per germline, CDR1 SGHRS and CDR2 YFSETQ. The CDR3 is 15 residues long. V lost 1 base to trimming and J lost 1 base; unmatched junction nucleotides: 4. Findings and limits, study-wide: Among the donors, most were white British and more were female, and clonal diversity was possibly underestimated. Only a handful of people who got AZD1222 tested seropositive at baseline. There were vaccine-associated CD4 TCRs across spike, dominant at 160-218 and 743-854.

Clones were read by immunoSEQ multiplex PCR, and TCRdb kept only the in-frame ones, dropping some. The sample lists 65,000 to 85,000 clones, 70% to 90% occurring once. The sequenced sample was peripheral blood, obtained on day 0 of AZD1222 vaccination. The rearrangement uses TRBV5-1 and TRBJ2-7; 8 nucleotides agree with TRBD1. This TCR derives from an adult in good health. CDR3 amino acids: CASSLRTGSSYEQYF. The CDR3 DNA is TGCGCCAGCAGCTTGAGGACAGGGAGTTCCTACGAGCAGTACTTC.